This T cell receptor (beta chain) derives from a study of T cells in Graves' hyperthyroidism and ophthalmopathy. General observations from the study: A model of 13 V-J features distinguished ophthalmopathy from stable hyperthyroidism. The model identified upcoming ophthalmopathy a median roughly 6.5 months ahead of onset.

This clonotype came up a few times. Its antigen is not identified. The CDR3 regions of TCR beta were amplified from RNA transcripts. The HTBI primer set served for first-round RT-PCR of the TCR CDR3. TCRdb redid the calling of the multiplex PCR reads with MiXCR, one entry per CDR3 protein. The top ten hold around 7.8% of the sample, which has approximately 560,000 distinct CDR3 sequences, around a sixth seen once. Material: blood. The receptor was isolated from a young woman with Graves' hyperthyroidism.

The CDR3 region has the DNA TGCAGCGTAGCGGACAGGGGGCGGGAGACCCAGTACTTC. It encodes CSVADRGRETQYF. The chain uses TRBV29-1 and TRBJ2-5, with 11 bases fitting TRBD1. This CDR3 has 13 residues. Per germline, CDR1 SQVTM and CDR2 ANQGSEA. Germline trimming cut 6 bases from V and 5 bases from J; bases unmatched to any gene: 5.